A single sample is the source of the 4 T cell receptor beta chains below, sequenced in a study of T cell changes during pregnancy in multiple sclerosis. Some clones are missing from TCRdb's copy, which holds only in-frame ones; the method was immunoSEQ multiplex PCR. The table records about 100,000 clones, around 93% of them present only once. The sequenced sample was peripheral blood, obtained after pregnancy. These receptors all stem from a female donor with multiple sclerosis, enrolled in a pregnancy study.

The chain combines TRBV28 with TRBJ2-1; the match to TRBD2 covers 11 bases. The germline V gene has CDR1 MDHEN and CDR2 SYDVKM. V shed 5 bases, J shed 5 bases, and the junction held 5 bases outside the gene matches. The CDR3 loop spans 15 amino acids. The CDR3 reads CASSPGTSGHNEQFF. The CDR3 DNA reads TGTGCCAGCAGTCCCGGGACTAGCGGCCACAATGAGCAGTTCTTC. Full variable domain (outside the CDR3, taken from reference TRBV28 and TRBJ2-1): DVKVTQSSRYLVKRTGEKVFLECVQDMDHENMFWYRQDPGLGLRLIYFSYDVKMKEKGDIPEGYSVSREKKERFSLILESASTNQTSMYLCASSPGTSGHNEQFFGPGTRLTVL.

This chain links TRBV29-1 with TRBJ1-2; 10 positions agree with TRBD1. This CDR3 has 13 residues. Trimming took 7 bases from V and 4 from J; bases not matched to a gene: 6. Germline loops: CDR1 SQVTM, CDR2 ANQGSEA. This CDR3 is CSAARTGGYGYTF. For the CDR3, the DNA is TGCAGCGCCGCCCGGACAGGGGGCTATGGCTACACCTTC.

The chain recombines TRBV28 with TRBJ2-7; D gene uncertain. Per germline, CDR1 MDHEN and CDR2 SYDVKM. Trimming took 5 bases from V and 4 from J, leaving 18 bases between them. The CDR3 runs 15 residues. The CDR3 DNA is TGTGCCAGCAGTCCCCCCTATGTGGAGCAGTACGAGCAGTACTTC. Translation gives CASSPPYVEQYEQYF.

V usage is TRBV5-6 and J usage is TRBJ1-4, with unresolved D. This CDR3 spans 15 amino acids. The germline V gene has CDR1 SGHDT and CDR2 YYEEEE. The V and J ends lost 0 bases and 7 bases respectively, with 13 bases between them. The CDR3 here is CASSLAGMGSEKLFF. Written as DNA, the CDR3 is TGTGCCAGCAGCTTGGCCGGTATGGGCTCTGAAAAACTGTTTTTT. Looking up the rest from reference TRBV5-6 and TRBJ1-4 gives the full variable domain: DAGVTQSPTHLIKTRGQQVTLRCSPKSGHDTVSWYQQALGQGPQFIFQYYEEEERQRGNFPDRFSGHQFPNYSSELNVNALLLGDSALYLCASSLAGMGSEKLFFGSGTQLSVL.